These 12 T cell receptor beta chains share one sample of origin, sequenced in a study of T cell responses to AZD1222 COVID-19 vaccine. Produced via immunoSEQ multiplex PCR; TCRdb's table is partial and in-frame only. The table lists tens of thousands of clones, approximately 85% of them singletons, with about 21% in the top ten. Specimen: peripheral blood, collected on day 0 of MenACWY control vaccination. These receptors all come from an adult in good health.

The chain combines TRBV28 with TRBJ1-5; D gene ambiguous. This CDR3 contains 13 residues. CDR1 MDHEN and CDR2 SYDVKM come from the germline V gene. The V gene lost 2 bases and the J gene lost 6 bases, with 8 bases spanning the gap. DNA for the CDR3: TGTGCCAGCAGTTTACTCCGGGTTCAGCCCCAGCATTTT. Translated, it gives CASSLLRVQPQHF.

The genes are TRBV14 and TRBJ2-7, with 9 bases matching TRBD1. Per the germline V gene, CDR1 is SGHDN and CDR2 is FVKESK. The CDR3 totals 15 residues. With V trimmed by 0 bases and J by 5 bases, 5 bases remained unmatched. The CDR3, as DNA: TGTGCCAGCAGCCAAGATTACCGGACAGGGGACGAGCAGTACTTC. Its protein product is CASSQDYRTGDEQYF.

This clone was detected once. The chain links TRBV6-4 to TRBJ2-7; 15 bases fit TRBD2. The CDR3 spans 13 residues. The V gene's germline CDR1 is MRHNA and CDR2 SNTAGT. With V trimmed by 8 bases and J by 7 bases, 3 bases remained unmatched. The CDR3 region is CASSGLAGGEQYF. CDR3 bases: TGTGCCAGCTCGGGACTAGCGGGAGGAGAGCAGTACTTC.

This chain connects TRBV5-4 to TRBJ2-7; 9 nucleotides align to TRBD2. The CDR3 loop spans 15 amino acids. Germline trimming cut 4 bases from V and 2 bases from J; bases unmatched to any gene: 7. Germline V gene data show CDR1 as SGHNT and CDR2 as YYREEE (reference sequence). The CDR3, as DNA: TGTGCCAGCAGCCCCCCGGCGGGAGGGACCTACGAGCAGTACTTC. Protein: CASSPPAGGTYEQYF.

The chain uses TRBV2 and TRBJ1-5, with TRBD1 matching over 11 bases. CDR3 length: 15 amino acids. J gave up 7 bases and V 4 bases, and 6 bases lay outside the gene matches. Germline V gene lookup returns CDR1 SNHLY and CDR2 FYNNEI. The CDR3 sequence: CASSGTGGSRQPQHF. The CDR3 DNA reads as TGTGCCAGCAGTGGGACAGGGGGCTCTCGGCAGCCCCAGCATTTT.

This clone was detected once. This sequence joins TRBV28 and TRBJ1-3; D gene uncertain. V was shortened by 7 bases and J by 0 bases, with 10 bases between the two germline ends. Germline loops: CDR1 MDHEN, CDR2 SYDVKM. There are 14 residues in the CDR3. The CDR3 sequence: CASMEQSSGNTIYF. The DNA of the CDR3 is TGTGCCAGCATGGAACAGTCCTCTGGAAACACCATATATTTT.

This clone appeared a single time. The rearrangement joins TRBV6-2 or TRBV6-3 to TRBJ2-3; 11 nucleotides align to TRBD2. The CDR3 is made up of 20 amino acids. V shed 2 bases, J shed 1 base, and the junction held 14 bases outside the gene matches. The germline gives CDR1 MNHEY, CDR2 SVGEGT. The CDR3 DNA reads as TGTGCCAGCAGTTACGCTGGGACTAGCGGAGTAATGTATGGCACAGATACGCAGTATTTT. Translation gives CASSYAGTSGVMYGTDTQYF.

The chain employs TRBV19 and TRBJ2-3; D is unresolved. V gave up 5 bases and J gave up 2 bases, with 8 bases separating them. The CDR3 contains 13 residues. Germline V gene sequence: CDR1 LNHDA, CDR2 SQIVND (reference sequence). In DNA, the CDR3 is TGTGCCAGTAGTCCCAGACCCACAGATACGCAGTATTTT. Translating gives CASSPRPTDTQYF.

This CDR3 is CASSIFLTSGRFNEQFF. The CDR3 DNA is TGTGCCAGTAGTATCTTCCTGACTAGCGGGAGGTTCAATGAGCAGTTCTTC. The chain links TRBV19 to TRBJ2-1, with 13 bases that match TRBD2. The CDR3 spans 17 residues. Germline values: CDR1 LNHDA, CDR2 SQIVND (reference sequence). Trimming cost V 3 bases and J 6 bases; bases outside gene matches: 8.

The rearrangement links TRBV19 to TRBJ2-5; TRBD2 agrees at 11 bases. Germline lookup yields CDR1 LNHDA and CDR2 SQIVND (reference sequence). V was clipped by 5 bases and J by 5 bases; unmatched bases: 10. This CDR3 is built from 16 residues. CDR3 loop: CASSFPTSGSPETQYF. In DNA form, the CDR3 reads TGTGCCAGTAGTTTCCCCACTAGCGGGAGTCCGGAGACCCAGTACTTC.

CDR3 DNA: TGTGCCAGCAGCGTAGAAAGGGTCGCAAACACCATATATTTT. Its translation is CASSVERVANTIYF. V and J are TRBV9 and TRBJ1-3; D not resolved. Germline CDR1 reads SGDLS; CDR2 reads YYNGEE. V was trimmed by 0 bases and J by 6 bases, leaving 10 bases between them. This CDR3 contains 14 residues.

The rearrangement links TRBV7-2 to TRBJ1-2, with D perhaps matching TRBD1 (6 bases). Germline CDR1 is SGHTA and CDR2 is FQGNSA. Trimming removed 4 bases from V and 8 bases from J, with 17 bases in between. The CDR3 totals 14 residues. DNA of the CDR3: TGTGCCAGCAGCTATCACGGAGGGGGAGACGGCTACACCTTC. As protein: CASSYHGGGDGYTF.